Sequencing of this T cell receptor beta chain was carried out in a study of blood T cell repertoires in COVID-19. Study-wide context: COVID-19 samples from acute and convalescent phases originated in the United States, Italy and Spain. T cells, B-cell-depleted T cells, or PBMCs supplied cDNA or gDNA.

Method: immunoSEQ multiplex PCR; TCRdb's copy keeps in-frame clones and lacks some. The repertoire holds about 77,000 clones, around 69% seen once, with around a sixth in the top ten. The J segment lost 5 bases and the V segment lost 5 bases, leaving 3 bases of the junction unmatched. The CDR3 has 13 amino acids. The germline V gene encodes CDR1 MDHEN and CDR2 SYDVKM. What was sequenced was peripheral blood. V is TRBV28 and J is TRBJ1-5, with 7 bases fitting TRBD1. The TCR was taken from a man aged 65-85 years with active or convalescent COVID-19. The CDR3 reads CASSPDRDQPQHF. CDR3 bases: TGTGCCAGCAGTCCTGACAGGGATCAGCCCCAGCATTTT.